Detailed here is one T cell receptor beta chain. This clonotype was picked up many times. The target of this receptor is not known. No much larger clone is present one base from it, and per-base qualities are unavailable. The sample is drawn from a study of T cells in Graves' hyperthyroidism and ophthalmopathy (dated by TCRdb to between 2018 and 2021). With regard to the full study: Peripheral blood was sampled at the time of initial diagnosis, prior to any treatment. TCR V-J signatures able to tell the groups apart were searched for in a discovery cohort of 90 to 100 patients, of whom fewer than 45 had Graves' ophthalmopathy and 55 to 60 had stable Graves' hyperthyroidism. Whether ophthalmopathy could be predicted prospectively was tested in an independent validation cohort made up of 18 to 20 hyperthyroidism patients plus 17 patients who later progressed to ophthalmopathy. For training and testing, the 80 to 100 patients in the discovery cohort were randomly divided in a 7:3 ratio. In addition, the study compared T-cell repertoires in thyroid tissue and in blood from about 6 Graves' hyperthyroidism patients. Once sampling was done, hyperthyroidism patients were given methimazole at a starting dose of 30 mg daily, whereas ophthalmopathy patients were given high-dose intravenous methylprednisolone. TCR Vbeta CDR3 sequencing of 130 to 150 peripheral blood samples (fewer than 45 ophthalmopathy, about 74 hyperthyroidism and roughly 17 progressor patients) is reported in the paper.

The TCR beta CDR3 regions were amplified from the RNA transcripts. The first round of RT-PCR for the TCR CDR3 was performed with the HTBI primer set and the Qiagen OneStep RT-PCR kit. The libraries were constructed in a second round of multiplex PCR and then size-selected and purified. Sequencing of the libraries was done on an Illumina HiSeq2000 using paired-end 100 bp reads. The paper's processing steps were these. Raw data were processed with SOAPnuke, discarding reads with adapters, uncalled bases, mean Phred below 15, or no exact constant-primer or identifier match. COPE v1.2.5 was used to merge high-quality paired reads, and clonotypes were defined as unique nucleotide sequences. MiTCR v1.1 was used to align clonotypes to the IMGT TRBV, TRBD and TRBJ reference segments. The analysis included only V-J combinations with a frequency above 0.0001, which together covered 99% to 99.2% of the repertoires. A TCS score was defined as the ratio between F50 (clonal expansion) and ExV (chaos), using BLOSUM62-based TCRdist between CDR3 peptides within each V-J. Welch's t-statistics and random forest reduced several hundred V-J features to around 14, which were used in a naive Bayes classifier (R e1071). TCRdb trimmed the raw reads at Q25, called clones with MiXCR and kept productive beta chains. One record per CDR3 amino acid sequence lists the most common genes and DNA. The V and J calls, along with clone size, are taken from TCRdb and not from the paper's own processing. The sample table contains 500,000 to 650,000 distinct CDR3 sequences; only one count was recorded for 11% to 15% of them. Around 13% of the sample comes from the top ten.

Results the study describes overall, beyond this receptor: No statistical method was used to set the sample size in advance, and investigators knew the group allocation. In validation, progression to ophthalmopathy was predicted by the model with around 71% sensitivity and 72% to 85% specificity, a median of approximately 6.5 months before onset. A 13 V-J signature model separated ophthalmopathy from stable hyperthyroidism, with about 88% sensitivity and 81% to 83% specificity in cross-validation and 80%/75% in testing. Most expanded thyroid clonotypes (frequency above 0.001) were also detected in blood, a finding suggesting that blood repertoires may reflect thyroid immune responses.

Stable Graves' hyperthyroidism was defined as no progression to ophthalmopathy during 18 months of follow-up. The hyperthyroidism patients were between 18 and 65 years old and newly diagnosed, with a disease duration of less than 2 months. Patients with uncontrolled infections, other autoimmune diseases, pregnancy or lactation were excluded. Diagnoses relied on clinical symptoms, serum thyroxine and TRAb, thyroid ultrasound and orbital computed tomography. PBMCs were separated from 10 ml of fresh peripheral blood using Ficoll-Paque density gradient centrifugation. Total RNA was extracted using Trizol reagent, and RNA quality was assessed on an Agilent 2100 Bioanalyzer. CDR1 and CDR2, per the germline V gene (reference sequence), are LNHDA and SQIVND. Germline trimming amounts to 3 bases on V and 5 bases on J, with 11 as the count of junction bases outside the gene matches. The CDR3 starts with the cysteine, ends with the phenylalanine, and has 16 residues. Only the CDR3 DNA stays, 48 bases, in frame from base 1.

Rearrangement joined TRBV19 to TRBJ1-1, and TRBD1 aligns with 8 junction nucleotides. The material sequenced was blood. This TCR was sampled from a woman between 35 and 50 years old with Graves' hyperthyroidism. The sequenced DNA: TGTGCCAGTAGTATTCAGGGGGCGAAGGCCGGGACTGAAGCTTTCTTT. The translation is CASSIQGAKAGTEAFF.